This T cell receptor beta chain emerged from a study of T cell responses to AZD1222 COVID-19 vaccine. Overall study findings and caveats: Clonal diversity was possibly underestimated; the donors were predominantly white British and more often female.

Sequencing was performed with immunoSEQ multiplex PCR; in TCRdb, only in-frame clones are kept and a portion is missing. The data contain about 190,000 clones, 85% to 95% of them singletons. Details on this clone: Its antigen is undetermined.

V lost 0 bases and J lost 3, with 6 bases in between. CDR1 and CDR2 (germline): LGHNA, YSLEER. The CDR3 is 14 residues long. This TCR was sampled from an adult in good health. The chain uses TRBV4-3 and TRBJ2-1; D is unclear. The specimen was peripheral blood, collected on day 0 of AZD1222 vaccination. CDR3 DNA: TGCGCCAGCAGCCAAGATGGAATCTACAATGAGCAGTTCTTC. Translating gives CASSQDGIYNEQFF.